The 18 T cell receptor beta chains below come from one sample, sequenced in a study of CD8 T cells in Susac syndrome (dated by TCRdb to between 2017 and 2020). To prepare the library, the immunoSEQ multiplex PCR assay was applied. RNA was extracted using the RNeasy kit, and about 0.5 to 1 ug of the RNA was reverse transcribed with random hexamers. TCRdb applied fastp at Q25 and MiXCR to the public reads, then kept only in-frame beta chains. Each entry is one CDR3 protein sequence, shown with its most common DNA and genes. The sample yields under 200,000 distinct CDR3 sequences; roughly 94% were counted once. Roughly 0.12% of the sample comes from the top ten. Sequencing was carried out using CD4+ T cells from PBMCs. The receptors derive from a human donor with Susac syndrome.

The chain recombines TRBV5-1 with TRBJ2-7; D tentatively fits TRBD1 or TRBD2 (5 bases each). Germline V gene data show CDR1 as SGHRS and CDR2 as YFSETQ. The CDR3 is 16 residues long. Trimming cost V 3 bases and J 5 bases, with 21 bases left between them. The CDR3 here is CASSWEWGFPGHEQYF. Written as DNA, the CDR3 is TGCGCCAGCAGCTGGGAATGGGGGTTCCCTGGCCACGAGCAGTACTTC.

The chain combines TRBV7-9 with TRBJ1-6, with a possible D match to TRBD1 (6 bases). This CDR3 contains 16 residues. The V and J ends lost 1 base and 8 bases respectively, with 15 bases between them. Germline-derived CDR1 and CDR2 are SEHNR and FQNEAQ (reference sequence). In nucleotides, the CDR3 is TGTGCCAGCAGCTTAGGCAAAGAACAGGGAGATTCACCCCTCCACTTT. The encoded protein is CASSLGKEQGDSPLHF. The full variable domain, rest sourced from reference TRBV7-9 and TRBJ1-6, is DTGVSQNPRHKITKRGQNVTFRCDPISEHNRLYWYRQTLGQGPEFLTYFQNEAQLEKSRLLSDRFSAERPKGSFSTLEIQRTEQGDSAMYLCASSLGKEQGDSPLHFGNGTRLTVT.

The CDR3 coding sequence is TGTGCCAGCAGCTTGGACAGGGCTAATTCACCCCTCCACTTT. Its translation is CASSLDRANSPLHF. The chain is built from TRBV7-2 and TRBJ1-6, with 8 bases lining up with TRBD1. The germline V gene has CDR1 SGHTA and CDR2 FQGNSA. CDR3 size: 14 residues. V trimming: 3 bases; J trimming: 6 bases; junction bases outside the gene matches: 1.

CDR3 sequence reads: CSVGTWSSGEQFF. CDR3 coding DNA: TGCAGCGTTGGGACATGGTCCTCGGGCGAGCAGTTCTTC. The V call is TRBV29-1, the J call TRBJ2-1; possible D gene TRBD1, 5 bases. Trimming stripped 4 bases from V and 10 bases from J, with 17 bases between. Germline CDR1 SQVTM, CDR2 ANQGSEA. The CDR3 covers 13 residues.

The CDR3 nucleotides read TGTGCCAGCAGCCCCCAGGGGGCGCACTACGAGCAGTACTTC. This translates into CASSPQGAHYEQYF. The chain employs TRBV7-2 and TRBJ2-7; TRBD1 matches 8 bases. The germline V gene has CDR1 SGHTA and CDR2 FQGNSA. This CDR3 is built from 14 residues. Germline trimming cut 5 bases from V and 3 bases from J; bases unmatched to any gene: 6. The whole variable domain, filled in from reference TRBV7-2 and TRBJ2-7, reads GAGVSQSPSNKVTEKGKDVELRCDPISGHTALYWYRQSLGQGLEFLIYFQGNSAPDKSGLPSDRFSAERTGGSVSTLTIQRTQQEDSAVYLCASSPQGAHYEQYFGPGTRLTVT.

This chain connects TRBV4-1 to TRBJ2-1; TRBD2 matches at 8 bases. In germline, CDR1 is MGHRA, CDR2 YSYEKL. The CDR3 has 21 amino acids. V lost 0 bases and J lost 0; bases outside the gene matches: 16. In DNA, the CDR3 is TGCGCCAGCAGCCAAGAAAAGGGCGGGAGGCTGGGGCTTGCCTCCTACAATGAGCAGTTCTTC. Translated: CASSQEKGGRLGLASYNEQFF.

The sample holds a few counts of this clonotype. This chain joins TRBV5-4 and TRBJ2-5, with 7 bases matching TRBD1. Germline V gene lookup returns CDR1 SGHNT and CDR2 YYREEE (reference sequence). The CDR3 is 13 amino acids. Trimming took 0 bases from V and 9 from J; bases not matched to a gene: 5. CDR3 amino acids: CASSLEGAGAQYF. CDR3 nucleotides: TGTGCCAGCAGCTTGGAGGGGGCTGGGGCCCAGTACTTC.

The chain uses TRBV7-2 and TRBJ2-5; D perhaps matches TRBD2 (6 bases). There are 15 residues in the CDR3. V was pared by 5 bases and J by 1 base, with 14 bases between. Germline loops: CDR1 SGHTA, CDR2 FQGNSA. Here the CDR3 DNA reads TGTGCCAGCAGCACGACTAGAGGCGCCCAAGAGACCCAGTACTTC. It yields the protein CASSTTRGAQETQYF.

DNA for the CDR3: TGTGCCAGCAGCTTAGACCTCACAGATACGCAGTATTTT. It specifies CASSLDLTDTQYF. This chain connects TRBV7-2 to TRBJ2-3; no firm D call. CDR3 size: 13 residues. Germline lookup yields CDR1 SGHTA and CDR2 FQGNSA. Trimming removed 1 base from V and 2 bases from J, with 4 bases in between. Based on the CDR3 plus reference TRBV7-2 and TRBJ2-3, the full variable domain is GAGVSQSPSNKVTEKGKDVELRCDPISGHTALYWYRQSLGQGLEFLIYFQGNSAPDKSGLPSDRFSAERTGGSVSTLTIQRTQQEDSAVYLCASSLDLTDTQYFGPGTRLTVL.

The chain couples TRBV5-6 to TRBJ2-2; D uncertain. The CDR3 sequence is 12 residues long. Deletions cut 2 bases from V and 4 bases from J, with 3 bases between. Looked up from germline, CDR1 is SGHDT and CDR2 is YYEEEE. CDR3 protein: CASSLPTGELFF. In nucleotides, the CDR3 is TGTGCCAGCAGCTTACCCACCGGGGAGCTGTTTTTT.

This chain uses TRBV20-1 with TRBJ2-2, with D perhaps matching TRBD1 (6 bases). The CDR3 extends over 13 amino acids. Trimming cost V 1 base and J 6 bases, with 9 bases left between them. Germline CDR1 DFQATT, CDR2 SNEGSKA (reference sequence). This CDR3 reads CSARVRGAGELFF. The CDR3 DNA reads TGCAGTGCTAGAGTCAGGGGTGCCGGGGAGCTGTTTTTT.

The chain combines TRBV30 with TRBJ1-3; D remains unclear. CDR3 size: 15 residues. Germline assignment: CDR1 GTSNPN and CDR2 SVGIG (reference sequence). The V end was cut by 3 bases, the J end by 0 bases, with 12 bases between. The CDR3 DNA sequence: TGTGCCTGGAGACAAGGTTACTACTCTGGAAACACCATATATTTT. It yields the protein CAWRQGYYSGNTIYF. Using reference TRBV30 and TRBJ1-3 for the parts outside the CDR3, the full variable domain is SQTIHQWPATLVQPVGSPLSLECTVEGTSNPNLYWYRQAAGRGLQLLFYSVGIGQISSEVPQNLSASRPQDRQFILSSKKLLLSDSGFYLCAWRQGYYSGNTIYFGEGSWLTVV.

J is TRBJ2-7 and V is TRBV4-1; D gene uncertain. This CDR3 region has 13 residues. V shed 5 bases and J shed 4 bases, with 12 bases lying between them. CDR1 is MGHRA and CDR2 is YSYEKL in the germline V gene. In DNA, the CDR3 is TGCGCCAGCAGCGTCGGGCCCCAATACGAGCAGTACTTC. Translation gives CASSVGPQYEQYF.

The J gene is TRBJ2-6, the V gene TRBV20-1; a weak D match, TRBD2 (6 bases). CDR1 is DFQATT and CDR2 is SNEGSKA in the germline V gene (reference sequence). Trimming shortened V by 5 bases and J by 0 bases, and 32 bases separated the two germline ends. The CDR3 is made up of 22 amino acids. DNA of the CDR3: TGCAGTGCTGCGTTTTGGGGCTCGACAAGGGTGGAGGGAAGCTCTGGGGCCAACGTCCTGACTTTC. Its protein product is CSAAFWGSTRVEGSSGANVLTF.

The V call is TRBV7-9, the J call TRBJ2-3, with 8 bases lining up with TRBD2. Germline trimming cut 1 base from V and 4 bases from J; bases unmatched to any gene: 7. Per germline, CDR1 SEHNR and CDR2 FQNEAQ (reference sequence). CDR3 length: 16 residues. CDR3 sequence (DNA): TGTGCCAGCAGCTTAGGTTCGGCGGGGGGCCCAGATACGCAGTATTTT. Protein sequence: CASSLGSAGGPDTQYF.

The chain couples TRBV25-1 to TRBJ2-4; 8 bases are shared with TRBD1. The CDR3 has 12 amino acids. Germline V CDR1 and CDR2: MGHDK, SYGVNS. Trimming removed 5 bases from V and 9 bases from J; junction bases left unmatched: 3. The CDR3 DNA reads TGTGCCAGCAGTCAAACAGGGGGCATTCAGTACTTC. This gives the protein CASSQTGGIQYF.

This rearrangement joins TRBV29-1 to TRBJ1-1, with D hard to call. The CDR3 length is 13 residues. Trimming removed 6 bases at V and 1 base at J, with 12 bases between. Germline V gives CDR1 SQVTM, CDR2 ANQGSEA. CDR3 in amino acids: CSVSVGRNTEAFF. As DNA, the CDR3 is TGCAGCGTCTCAGTCGGGAGGAACACTGAAGCTTTCTTT.

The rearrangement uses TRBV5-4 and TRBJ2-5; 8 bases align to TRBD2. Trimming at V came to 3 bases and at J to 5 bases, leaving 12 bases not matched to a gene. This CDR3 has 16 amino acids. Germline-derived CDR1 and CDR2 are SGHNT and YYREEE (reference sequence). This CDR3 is CASSSPRGGQDETQYF. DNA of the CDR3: TGTGCCAGCAGCTCCCCTCGGGGGGGCCAGGACGAGACCCAGTACTTC.